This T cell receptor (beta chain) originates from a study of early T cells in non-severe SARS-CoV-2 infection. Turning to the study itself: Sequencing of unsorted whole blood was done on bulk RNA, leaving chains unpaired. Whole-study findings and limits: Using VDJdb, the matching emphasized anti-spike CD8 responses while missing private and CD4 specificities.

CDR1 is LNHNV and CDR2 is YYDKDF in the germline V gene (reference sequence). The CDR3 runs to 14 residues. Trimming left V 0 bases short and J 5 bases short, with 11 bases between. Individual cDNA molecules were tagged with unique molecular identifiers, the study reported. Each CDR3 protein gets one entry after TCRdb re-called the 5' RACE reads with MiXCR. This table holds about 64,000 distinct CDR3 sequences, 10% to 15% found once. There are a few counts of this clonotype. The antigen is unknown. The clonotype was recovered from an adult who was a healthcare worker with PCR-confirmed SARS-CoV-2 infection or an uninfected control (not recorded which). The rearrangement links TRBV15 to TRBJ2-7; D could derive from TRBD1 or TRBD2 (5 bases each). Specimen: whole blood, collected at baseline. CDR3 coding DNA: TGTGCCACCAGCAGAGATCGGGACGGAGACGAGCAGTACTTC. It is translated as CATSRDRDGDEQYF.